The 7 T cell receptor beta chains below come from one sample, sequenced in a study of cytomegalovirus exposure and HLA in healthy donors. The PCR used 60 Vbeta and 13 Jbeta primers. Method: immunoSEQ multiplex PCR; TCRdb's copy keeps in-frame clones and lacks some. Of almost 85,000 clones in the sample, around 80% were seen once. The sequenced material came from PBMCs. The receptors stem from a male donor in good health and CMV-seropositive.

J is TRBJ1-2 and V is TRBV10-3; 8 bases are shared with TRBD1. The CDR3 runs 14 residues. Losses at the gene ends were 3 bases for V and 4 bases for J; bases not matched to a gene: 4. The V gene's germline CDR1 is ENHRY and CDR2 SYGVKD. The CDR3 nucleotides read TGTGCCATCAGTGACGGACAGGGAACCTATGGCTACACCTTC. The encoded protein is CAISDGQGTYGYTF.

V gene TRBV27 combines with J gene TRBJ1-4; D is unclear. The germline V and J ends were trimmed by 4 bases and 3 bases, with 6 bases remaining between them. From germline, CDR1 is MNHEY and CDR2 SMNVEV (reference sequence). This CDR3 region has 13 residues. The CDR3 DNA is TGTGCCAGCAGTTGGCGGGCTAATGAAAAACTGTTTTTT. It codes for CASSWRANEKLFF.

The chain joins TRBV6-5 to TRBJ2-7; tentative D call: TRBD1 (5 bases). The CDR3 sequence is 12 residues long. With 8 bases removed from V and 7 bases from J, the gap between germline ends came to 15 bases. The germline V gene has CDR1 MNHEY and CDR2 SVGAGI. The CDR3 DNA reads TGTGCCAGCGGATCAGGGTTGGGGGAGCAGTACTTC. This translates into CASGSGLGEQYF.

This clone was seen a few times. The chain couples TRBV4-1 to TRBJ2-7, with D perhaps TRBD2 (6 bases). The CDR3 has 17 residues. Germline CDR1 and CDR2: MGHRA and YSYEKL. Between the trimmed V and J ends, which lost 4 bases and 0 bases, there was a span of 19 bases. In DNA, the CDR3 is TGCGCCAGCAGCCCTTACTTGGGACTCCCGAGCTCCTACGAGCAGTACTTC. Its protein product is CASSPYLGLPSSYEQYF.

The V call is TRBV28, the J call TRBJ2-7, with 7 bases lining up with TRBD1. The CDR3 consists of 15 residues. V gave up 6 bases and J gave up 1 base; unmatched junction bases: 9. CDR1 and CDR2 from the germline V gene are MDHEN and SYDVKM. The CDR3, as DNA: TGTGCCAGCAGGAAGGGACAGAAACTATCCTACGAGCAGTACTTC. It codes for CASRKGQKLSYEQYF.

The rearrangement joins TRBV18 to TRBJ2-1; TRBD2 aligns across 7 bases. The germline CDR1 and CDR2 sequences are KGHSH and LQKENI. CDR3 length: 16 residues. J gave up 6 bases and V 3 bases, and 11 bases lay outside the gene matches. The CDR3 loop is CASSPSRQWGGNEQFF. In nucleotides, the CDR3 is TGTGCCAGCTCACCCAGTCGACAGTGGGGGGGCAATGAGCAGTTCTTC.

The chain uses TRBV6-1 and TRBJ2-1, with 10 bases aligning to TRBD2. The CDR3 contains 14 residues. J gave up 7 bases and V 5 bases, and 5 bases lay outside the gene matches. From germline, CDR1 is MNHNS and CDR2 SASEGT. CDR3 nucleotides: TGTGCCAGCAGTAAGCGGGAGGGACCAAATGAGCAGTTCTTC. It specifies CASSKREGPNEQFF.